This record covers a single T cell receptor beta chain. Libraries were prepared by immunoSEQ multiplex PCR; TCRdb keeps only in-frame clonotypes and omits some of them. The table has about 86,000 clones, over 80% seen once. This sample stems from a study of blood T cell repertoires in COVID-19. V was clipped by 4 bases and J by 6 bases, with 10 bases between them. From germline, CDR1 is KGHSH and CDR2 LQKENI. The CDR3 sequence is 12 residues long. Sequencing input: peripheral blood. This sequence originates from a woman older than 75 with active or convalescent COVID-19. The chain couples TRBV18 to TRBJ2-7; no clear D. The CDR3 region is CASSLSSREQYF. The CDR3 DNA follows: TGTGCCAGCTCACTTAGTTCTCGCGAGCAGTACTTC.